Listed below are T cell receptor beta chains from one sample, sequenced in a study of blood T cell repertoires in COVID-19. Here immunoSEQ multiplex PCR was the method, and the copy in TCRdb shows in-frame clones only, minus some. The table has about 50,000 clones, roughly 89% seen once. Material for sequencing was peripheral blood. These TCRs come from a human donor in a cohort sampled during active COVID-19. Both conserved end residues are part of each CDR3. Each record gives: clone size, J gene, V gene, D gene, CDR3 protein, CDR3 DNA. D genes are given only for firm matches. Clone size is stated in some rows and not others, as once, few, many or a class when expanded.

clone size: .
J gene: TRBJ1-4
V gene: TRBV5-5
D gene: TRBD1
CDR3 protein: CASRQLPTGTTEKLFF
CDR3 DNA: TGTGCCAGCAGACAACTACCGACAGGGACAACAGAAAAACTGTTTTTT

clone size: once
J gene: TRBJ2-3
V gene: TRBV23-1
D gene: TRBD1
CDR3 protein: CASSRDRGTTDTQYF
CDR3 DNA: TGCGCCAGCAGCCGGGACAGGGGAACCACAGATACGCAGTATTTT

clone size: .
J gene: TRBJ2-6
V gene: TRBV21-1
D gene: .
CDR3 protein: CARTGPGANVLTF
CDR3 DNA: TGTGCCAGAACAGGTCCTGGGGCCAACGTCCTGACTTTC

clone size: .
J gene: TRBJ2-7
V gene: TRBV5-4
D gene: .
CDR3 protein: CASSRENSYEQYF
CDR3 DNA: TGTGCCAGCAGCCGGGAAAACTCCTACGAGCAGTACTTC

clone size: .
J gene: TRBJ2-3
V gene: TRBV6-1
D gene: TRBD2
CDR3 protein: CASSGAGGITDTQYF
CDR3 DNA: TGTGCCAGCAGTGGAGCGGGGGGGATCACAGATACGCAGTATTTT

clone size: .
J gene: TRBJ2-5
V gene: TRBV29-1
D gene: TRBD1
CDR3 protein: CSVAQGDRSGTQYF
CDR3 DNA: TGCAGCGTCGCCCAGGGGGACCGCTCGGGGACCCAGTACTTC

clone size: .
J gene: TRBJ2-5
V gene: TRBV5-1
D gene: TRBD2
CDR3 protein: CASSLPSGGAGETQYF
CDR3 DNA: TGCGCCAGCAGCTTGCCTAGCGGGGGGGCCGGGGAGACCCAGTACTTC

clone size: .
J gene: TRBJ1-1
V gene: TRBV6-5
D gene: .
CDR3 protein: CASSKRVNTEAFF
CDR3 DNA: TGTGCCAGCAGTAAGAGGGTGAACACTGAAGCTTTCTTT

clone size: .
J gene: TRBJ2-5
V gene: TRBV5-1
D gene: TRBD2
CDR3 protein: CASSPGGLQETQYF
CDR3 DNA: TGCGCCAGCAGCCCGGGGGGACTCCAAGAGACCCAGTACTTC

clone size: .
J gene: TRBJ2-3
V gene: TRBV7-8
D gene: TRBD2
CDR3 protein: CASSPRLAGGTSLGQYF
CDR3 DNA: TGTGCCAGCAGCCCCCGACTAGCGGGGGGGACCTCTTTGGGGCAGTATTTT

clone size: .
J gene: TRBJ2-6
V gene: TRBV6-6
D gene: .
CDR3 protein: CASSPEVGSSGANVLTF
CDR3 DNA: TGTGCCAGCAGTCCTGAAGTAGGGAGCTCTGGGGCCAACGTCCTGACTTTC

clone size: .
J gene: TRBJ1-6
V gene: TRBV6-5
D gene: TRBD1
CDR3 protein: CASSLDRASPLHF
CDR3 DNA: TGTGCCAGCAGTTTGGACAGGGCTTCACCCCTCCACTTT

clone size: .
J gene: TRBJ2-2
V gene: TRBV6-5
D gene: .
CDR3 protein: CASSRGWGGELFF
CDR3 DNA: TGTGCCAGCAGTCGAGGGTGGGGCGGGGAGCTGTTTTTT

clone size: .
J gene: TRBJ2-1
V gene: TRBV30
D gene: .
CDR3 protein: CAWGGQANEQFF
CDR3 DNA: TGTGCCTGGGGGGGGCAGGCAAATGAGCAGTTCTTC

clone size: .
J gene: TRBJ1-2
V gene: TRBV19
D gene: TRBD1
CDR3 protein: CASTSWGWDSGYTF
CDR3 DNA: TGTGCCAGCACCTCGTGGGGCTGGGACAGTGGCTACACCTTC

clone size: few
J gene: TRBJ1-5
V gene: TRBV2
D gene: .
CDR3 protein: CASSEFRGGNQPQHF
CDR3 DNA: TGTGCCAGCAGTGAATTCAGGGGCGGCAATCAGCCCCAGCATTTT

clone size: .
J gene: TRBJ2-1
V gene: TRBV7-6
D gene: .
CDR3 protein: CASSGRGYNEQFF
CDR3 DNA: TGTGCCAGCAGCGGTAGAGGTTACAATGAGCAGTTCTTC

clone size: .
J gene: TRBJ1-2
V gene: TRBV2
D gene: TRBD1
CDR3 protein: CASSLGQGANGYTF
CDR3 DNA: TGTGCCAGCAGCCTGGGACAGGGGGCGAATGGCTACACCTTC

clone size: .
J gene: TRBJ2-2
V gene: TRBV5-1
D gene: TRBD2
CDR3 protein: CASSLDTSGNTGELFF
CDR3 DNA: TGCGCCAGCAGCCTCGATACTAGCGGAAACACCGGGGAGCTGTTTTTT

clone size: .
J gene: TRBJ2-1
V gene: TRBV6-5
D gene: .
CDR3 protein: CATLGERSSYNEQFF
CDR3 DNA: TGTGCCACCCTAGGCGAGCGGAGCTCCTACAATGAGCAGTTCTTC

clone size: .
J gene: TRBJ2-6
V gene: TRBV19
D gene: .
CDR3 protein: CASSIGKGTGANVLTF
CDR3 DNA: TGTGCCAGTAGTATTGGTAAGGGGACTGGGGCCAACGTCCTGACTTTC

clone size: few
J gene: TRBJ1-1
V gene: TRBV19
D gene: TRBD1
CDR3 protein: CASRKGQGNRDSEAFF
CDR3 DNA: TGTGCCAGTAGGAAGGGACAGGGTAATAGAGACTCTGAAGCTTTCTTT

clone size: .
J gene: TRBJ2-5
V gene: TRBV6-5
D gene: .
CDR3 protein: CASSPPGRQTQYF
CDR3 DNA: TGTGCCAGCAGTCCCCCGGGGAGACAGACCCAGTACTTC

clone size: .
J gene: TRBJ2-3
V gene: TRBV5-1
D gene: TRBD2
CDR3 protein: CASSGTSGRNTDTQYF
CDR3 DNA: TGCGCCAGCAGTGGGACTAGCGGGAGGAACACAGATACGCAGTATTTT

clone size: once
J gene: TRBJ2-3
V gene: TRBV28
D gene: TRBD1
CDR3 protein: CASSFSQTGRTDTQYF
CDR3 DNA: TGTGCCAGCAGTTTCTCACAGACAGGGAGAACAGATACGCAGTATTTT

clone size: .
J gene: TRBJ2-3
V gene: TRBV7-3
D gene: TRBD2
CDR3 protein: CASSRLAGELNTQYF
CDR3 DNA: TGTGCCAGCAGCCGACTAGCGGGAGAGCTGAATACGCAGTATTTT

clone size: .
J gene: TRBJ1-2
V gene: TRBV7-8
D gene: .
CDR3 protein: CASSPDSNYGYTF
CDR3 DNA: TGTGCCAGCAGCCCGGACAGTAACTATGGCTACACCTTC

clone size: .
J gene: TRBJ1-1
V gene: TRBV2
D gene: TRBD1
CDR3 protein: CASGRGDTEAFF
CDR3 DNA: TGTGCCAGCGGCAGGGGGGACACTGAAGCTTTCTTT

clone size: .
J gene: TRBJ2-3
V gene: TRBV10-3
D gene: TRBD2
CDR3 protein: CAISGAGGAADTQYF
CDR3 DNA: TGTGCCATCAGTGGAGCCGGGGGGGCAGCGGATACGCAGTATTTT

clone size: once
J gene: TRBJ2-1
V gene: TRBV7-2
D gene: TRBD2
CDR3 protein: CASSLGLAVYNEQFF
CDR3 DNA: TGTGCCAGCAGCTTGGGACTAGCGGTATACAATGAGCAGTTCTTC

clone size: few
J gene: TRBJ1-5
V gene: TRBV30
D gene: TRBD1
CDR3 protein: CAWSGQGVQPQHF
CDR3 DNA: TGTGCCTGGAGTGGACAGGGCGTTCAGCCCCAGCATTTT

clone size: .
J gene: TRBJ2-3
V gene: TRBV7-2
D gene: TRBD2
CDR3 protein: CASSLRGGVDTQYF
CDR3 DNA: TGTGCCAGCAGCCTACGGGGGGGAGTGGATACGCAGTATTTT

clone size: few
J gene: TRBJ2-7
V gene: TRBV9
D gene: .
CDR3 protein: CASSPDYSYEQYF
CDR3 DNA: TGTGCCAGCAGCCCGGACTACTCCTACGAGCAGTACTTC

clone size: once
J gene: TRBJ2-2
V gene: TRBV28
D gene: .
CDR3 protein: CASSLRGRGNTGELFF
CDR3 DNA: TGTGCCAGCAGTTTAAGGGGCAGGGGCAACACCGGGGAGCTGTTTTTT

clone size: .
J gene: TRBJ1-1
V gene: TRBV4-2
D gene: TRBD1
CDR3 protein: CASSQVGTDDTEAFF
CDR3 DNA: TGTGCCAGCAGCCAGGTAGGGACAGATGATACTGAAGCTTTCTTT

clone size: .
J gene: TRBJ2-7
V gene: TRBV3-1/TRBV3-2
D gene: .
CDR3 protein: CASSPRRHPYEQYF
CDR3 DNA: TGTGCCAGCAGCCCTCGGAGGCATCCCTACGAGCAGTACTTC

clone size: .
J gene: TRBJ2-5
V gene: TRBV28
D gene: .
CDR3 protein: CASSSPPERQETQYF
CDR3 DNA: TGTGCCAGCAGCTCTCCCCCGGAGCGACAAGAGACCCAGTACTTC

clone size: .
J gene: TRBJ2-1
V gene: TRBV11-2
D gene: TRBD2
CDR3 protein: CASSPIGGSSYNEQFF
CDR3 DNA: TGTGCCAGCAGCCCCATCGGGGGGAGCTCCTACAATGAGCAGTTCTTC

clone size: .
J gene: TRBJ2-7
V gene: TRBV12-3/TRBV12-4
D gene: TRBD1
CDR3 protein: CASSLRDRDEQYF
CDR3 DNA: TGTGCCAGCAGCCTCCGGGACAGGGACGAGCAGTACTTC

clone size: .
J gene: TRBJ1-6
V gene: TRBV4-3
D gene: .
CDR3 protein: CASSQVRGGNSPLHF
CDR3 DNA: TGCGCCAGCAGCCAAGTCAGGGGTGGGAATTCACCCCTCCACTTT

clone size: once
J gene: TRBJ1-4
V gene: TRBV2
D gene: .
CDR3 protein: CASKLQTATNEKLFF
CDR3 DNA: TGTGCCAGCAAACTTCAGACAGCAACTAATGAAAAACTGTTTTTT

clone size: .
J gene: TRBJ2-1
V gene: TRBV5-1
D gene: TRBD2
CDR3 protein: CASSVTSGGDNEQFF
CDR3 DNA: TGCGCCAGCAGCGTGACTAGCGGGGGGGACAATGAGCAGTTCTTC

clone size: few
J gene: TRBJ1-2
V gene: TRBV4-1
D gene: TRBD1
CDR3 protein: CASSQDGGQVNYGYTF
CDR3 DNA: TGCGCCAGCAGCCAAGATGGGGGACAGGTTAACTATGGCTACACCTTC

clone size: .
J gene: TRBJ1-2
V gene: TRBV5-4
D gene: .
CDR3 protein: CASSFRSGQGYGYTF
CDR3 DNA: TGTGCCAGCAGCTTTAGATCGGGACAAGGCTATGGCTACACCTTC

clone size: .
J gene: TRBJ1-1
V gene: TRBV9
D gene: .
CDR3 protein: CASSVSGGYTEAFF
CDR3 DNA: TGTGCCAGCAGCGTGAGTGGCGGATACACTGAAGCTTTCTTT